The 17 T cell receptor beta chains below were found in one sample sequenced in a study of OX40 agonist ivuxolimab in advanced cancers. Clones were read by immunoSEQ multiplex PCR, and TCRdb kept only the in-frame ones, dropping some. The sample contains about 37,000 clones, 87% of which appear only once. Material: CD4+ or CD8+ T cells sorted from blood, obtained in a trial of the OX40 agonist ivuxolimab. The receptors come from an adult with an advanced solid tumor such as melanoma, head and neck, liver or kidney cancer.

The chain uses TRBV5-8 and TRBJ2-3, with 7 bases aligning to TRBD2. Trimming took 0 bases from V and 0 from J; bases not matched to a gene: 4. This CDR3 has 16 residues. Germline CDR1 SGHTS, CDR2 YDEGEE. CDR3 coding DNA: TGTGCCAGCAGCTTGGTGGGCGGGGGTAGCACAGATACGCAGTATTTT. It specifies CASSLVGGGSTDTQYF. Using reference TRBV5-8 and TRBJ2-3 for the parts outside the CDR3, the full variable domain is EAGVTQSPTHLIKTRGQQATLRCSPISGHTSVYWYQQALGLGLQFLLWYDEGEERNRGNFPPRFSGRQFPNYSSELNVNALELEDSALYLCASSLVGGGSTDTQYFGPGTRLTVL.

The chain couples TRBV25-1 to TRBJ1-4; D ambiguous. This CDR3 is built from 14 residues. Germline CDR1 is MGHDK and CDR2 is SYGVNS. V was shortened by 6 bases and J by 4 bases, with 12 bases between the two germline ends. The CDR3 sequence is CASRGWQYNEKLFF. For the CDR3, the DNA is TGTGCCAGCAGGGGGTGGCAGTATAATGAAAAACTGTTTTTT.

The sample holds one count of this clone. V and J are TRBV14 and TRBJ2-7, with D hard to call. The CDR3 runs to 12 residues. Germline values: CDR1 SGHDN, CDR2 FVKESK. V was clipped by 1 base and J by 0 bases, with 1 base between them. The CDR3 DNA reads TGTGCCAGCAGCCAAGGCTCCTACGAGCAGTACTTC. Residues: CASSQGSYEQYF. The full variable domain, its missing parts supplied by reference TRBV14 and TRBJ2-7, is EAGVTQFPSHSVIEKGQTVTLRCDPISGHDNLYWYRRVMGKEIKFLLHFVKESKQDESGMPNNRFLAERTGGTYSTLKVQPAELEDSGVYFCASSQGSYEQYFGPGTRLTVT.

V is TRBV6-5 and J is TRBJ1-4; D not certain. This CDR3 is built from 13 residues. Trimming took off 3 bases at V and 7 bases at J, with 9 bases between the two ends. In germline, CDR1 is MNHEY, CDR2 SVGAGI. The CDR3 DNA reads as TGTGCCAGCAGTTATAGGCCGACTGAAAAACTGTTTTTT. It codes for CASSYRPTEKLFF.

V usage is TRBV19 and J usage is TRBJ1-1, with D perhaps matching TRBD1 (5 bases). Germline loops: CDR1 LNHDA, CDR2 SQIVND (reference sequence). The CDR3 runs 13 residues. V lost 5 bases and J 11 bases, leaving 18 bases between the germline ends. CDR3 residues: CASSSKGRWEAFF. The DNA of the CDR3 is TGTGCCAGTAGTTCAAAGGGGAGATGGGAGGCTTTCTTT.

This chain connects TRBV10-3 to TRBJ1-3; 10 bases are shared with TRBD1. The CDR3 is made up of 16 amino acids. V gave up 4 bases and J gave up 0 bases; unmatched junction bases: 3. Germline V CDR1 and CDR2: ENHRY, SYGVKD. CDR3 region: CAISAGTGVSGNTIYF. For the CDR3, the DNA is TGTGCCATCAGTGCCGGGACAGGGGTCTCTGGAAACACCATATATTTT.

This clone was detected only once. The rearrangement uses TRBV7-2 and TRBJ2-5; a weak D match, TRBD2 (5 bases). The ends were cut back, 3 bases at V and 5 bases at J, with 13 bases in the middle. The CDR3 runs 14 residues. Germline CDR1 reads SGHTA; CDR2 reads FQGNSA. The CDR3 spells CASSLVPWRETQYF. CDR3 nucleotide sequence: TGTGCCAGCAGCTTGGTCCCCTGGAGGGAGACCCAGTACTTC.

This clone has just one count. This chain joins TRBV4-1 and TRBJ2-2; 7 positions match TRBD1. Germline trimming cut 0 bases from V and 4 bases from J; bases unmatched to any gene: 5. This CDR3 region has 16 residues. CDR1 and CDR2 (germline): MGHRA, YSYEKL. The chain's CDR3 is CASSQESAGGTGELFF. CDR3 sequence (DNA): TGCGCCAGCAGCCAAGAGTCGGCAGGGGGCACCGGGGAGCTGTTTTTT.

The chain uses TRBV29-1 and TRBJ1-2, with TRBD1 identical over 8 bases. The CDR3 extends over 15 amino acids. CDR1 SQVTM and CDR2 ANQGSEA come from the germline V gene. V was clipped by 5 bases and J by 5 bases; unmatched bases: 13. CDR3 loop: CSVLPPGQGNYGYTF. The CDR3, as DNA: TGCAGCGTTCTGCCCCCCGGACAGGGTAATTATGGCTACACCTTC.

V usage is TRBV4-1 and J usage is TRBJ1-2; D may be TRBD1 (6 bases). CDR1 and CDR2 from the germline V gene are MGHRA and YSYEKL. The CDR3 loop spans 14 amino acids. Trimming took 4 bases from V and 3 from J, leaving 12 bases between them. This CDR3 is CASSPGESHYGYTF. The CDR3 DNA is TGCGCCAGCAGCCCAGGGGAATCCCACTATGGCTACACCTTC.

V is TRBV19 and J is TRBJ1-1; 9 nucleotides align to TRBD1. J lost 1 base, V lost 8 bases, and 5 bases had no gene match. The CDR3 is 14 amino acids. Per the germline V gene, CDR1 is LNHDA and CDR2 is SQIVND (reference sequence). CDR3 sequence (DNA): TGTGCCAGTTCAACAGGGGGCCGGAACACTGAAGCTTTCTTT. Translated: CASSTGGRNTEAFF. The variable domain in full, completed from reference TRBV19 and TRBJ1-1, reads DGGITQSPKYLFRKEGQNVTLSCEQNLNHDAMYWYRQDPGQGLRLIYYSQIVNDFQKGDIAEGYSVSREKKESFPLTVTSAQKNPTAFYLCASSTGGRNTEAFFGQGTRLTVV.

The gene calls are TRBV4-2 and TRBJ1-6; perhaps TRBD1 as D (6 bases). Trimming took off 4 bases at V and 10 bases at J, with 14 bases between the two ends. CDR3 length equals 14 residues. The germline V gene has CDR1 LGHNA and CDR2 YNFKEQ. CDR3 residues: CASSLPEGGSPLHF. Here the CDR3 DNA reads TGTGCCAGCAGCCTTCCAGAGGGGGGGTCACCCCTCCACTTT.

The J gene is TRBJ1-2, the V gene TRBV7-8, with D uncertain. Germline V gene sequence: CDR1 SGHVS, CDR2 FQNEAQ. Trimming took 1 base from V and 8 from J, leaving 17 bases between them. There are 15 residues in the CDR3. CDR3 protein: CASSLGAGGLEGYTF. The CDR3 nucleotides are TGTGCCAGCAGCTTAGGGGCAGGAGGGTTAGAGGGCTACACCTTC.

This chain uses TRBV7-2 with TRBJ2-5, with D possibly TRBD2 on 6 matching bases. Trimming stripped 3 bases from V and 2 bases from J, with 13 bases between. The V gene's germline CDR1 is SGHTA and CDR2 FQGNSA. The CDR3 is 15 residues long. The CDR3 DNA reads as TGTGCCAGCAGCTTTCCCCCGGGGGAGCAAGAGACCCAGTACTTC. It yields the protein CASSFPPGEQETQYF.

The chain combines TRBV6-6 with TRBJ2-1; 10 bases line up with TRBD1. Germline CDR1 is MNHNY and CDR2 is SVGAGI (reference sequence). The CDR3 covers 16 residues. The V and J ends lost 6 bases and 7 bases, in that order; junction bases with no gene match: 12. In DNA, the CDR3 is TGTGCCAGCAGCCCCACACCGGGACAGGGGAGAAATGAGCAGTTCTTC. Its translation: CASSPTPGQGRNEQFF.

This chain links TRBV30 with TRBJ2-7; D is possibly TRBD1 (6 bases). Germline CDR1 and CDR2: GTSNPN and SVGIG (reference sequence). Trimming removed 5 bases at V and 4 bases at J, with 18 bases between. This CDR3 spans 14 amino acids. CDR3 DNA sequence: TGTGCCTGGGAACACAGGGAAGGGGGTTACGAGCAGTACTTC. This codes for CAWEHREGGYEQYF.

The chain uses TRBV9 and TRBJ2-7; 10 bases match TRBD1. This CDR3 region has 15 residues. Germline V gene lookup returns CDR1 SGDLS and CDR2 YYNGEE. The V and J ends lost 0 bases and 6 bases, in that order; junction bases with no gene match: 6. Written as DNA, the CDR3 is TGTGCCAGCAGCGTAGGAGACAGGGGGCGCCGCGAGCAGTACTTC. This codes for CASSVGDRGRREQYF. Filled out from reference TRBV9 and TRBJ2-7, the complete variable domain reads DSGVTQTPKHLITATGQRVTLRCSPRSGDLSVYWYQQSLDQGLQFLIQYYNGEERAKGNILERFSAQQFPDLHSELNLSSLELGDSALYFCASSVGDRGRREQYFGPGTRLTVT.